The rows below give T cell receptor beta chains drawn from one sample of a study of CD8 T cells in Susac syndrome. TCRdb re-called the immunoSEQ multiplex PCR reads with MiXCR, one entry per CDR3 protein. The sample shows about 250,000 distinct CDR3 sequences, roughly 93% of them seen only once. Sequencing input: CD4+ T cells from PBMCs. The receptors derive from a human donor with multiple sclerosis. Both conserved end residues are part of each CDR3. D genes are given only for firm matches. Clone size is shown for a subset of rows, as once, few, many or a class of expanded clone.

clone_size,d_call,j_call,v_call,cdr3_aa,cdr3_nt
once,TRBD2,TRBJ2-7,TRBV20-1,CSARRRGANPYEQYF,TGCAGTGCTAGAAGGCGGGGGGCCAATCCCTACGAGCAGTACTTC
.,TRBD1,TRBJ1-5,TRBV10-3,CAISRDSFNQPQHF,TGTGCCATCAGCCGGGACAGCTTCAATCAGCCCCAGCATTTT
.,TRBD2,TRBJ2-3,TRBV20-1,CSAPSGGATDTQYF,TGCAGTGCCCCTAGCGGGGGGGCCACAGATACGCAGTATTTT
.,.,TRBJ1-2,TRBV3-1,CASSLGQLNYGYTF,TGTGCCAGCAGCCTCGGACAGCTTAACTATGGCTACACCTTC
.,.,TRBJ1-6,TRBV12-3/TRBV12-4,CASTGRDNSPLHF,TGTGCCAGCACGGGGAGAGATAATTCACCCCTCCACTTT
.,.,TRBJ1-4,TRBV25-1,CASSEWGGAGEKLFF,TGTGCCAGCAGTGAATGGGGTGGGGCAGGTGAAAAACTGTTTTTT
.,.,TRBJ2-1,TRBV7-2,CASSLYGAGYNEQFF,TGTGCCAGCAGCTTATACGGGGCGGGATACAATGAGCAGTTCTTC
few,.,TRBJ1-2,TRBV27,CASSLGGNYGYTF,TGTGCCAGCAGTTTAGGGGGAAACTATGGCTACACCTTC
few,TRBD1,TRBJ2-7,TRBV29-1,CSVDLTGGVEQYF,TGCAGCGTTGATCTTACAGGGGGCGTCGAGCAGTACTTC
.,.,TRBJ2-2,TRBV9,CASSLTGANTGELFF,TGTGCCAGCAGCCTGACTGGGGCTAACACCGGGGAGCTGTTTTTT
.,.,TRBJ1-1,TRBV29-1,CSVVGRTNTEAFF,TGCAGCGTTGTGGGCAGGACTAACACTGAAGCTTTCTTT
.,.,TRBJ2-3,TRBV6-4,CASSDPGTDTQYF,TGTGCCAGCAGTGACCCGGGCACAGATACGCAGTATTTT
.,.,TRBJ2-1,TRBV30,CARTKGDNSYNEQFF,TGTGCCCGCACAAAGGGGGACAACTCCTACAATGAGCAGTTCTTC
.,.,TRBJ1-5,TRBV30,CAWSPLDSLNQPQHF,TGTGCCTGGAGTCCCCTGGACAGCCTCAATCAGCCCCAGCATTTT
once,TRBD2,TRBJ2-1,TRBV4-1,CASSQGRTSGHNEQFF,TGCGCCAGCAGCCAAGGTCGGACTAGCGGCCACAATGAGCAGTTCTTC
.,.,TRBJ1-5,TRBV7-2,CASSSRGSNQPQHF,TGTGCCAGCAGCTCACGGGGAAGCAATCAGCCCCAGCATTTT
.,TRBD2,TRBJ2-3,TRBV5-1,CASSPGSGTSTDTQYF,TGCGCCAGCAGCCCGGGTAGCGGGACTAGCACAGATACGCAGTATTTT
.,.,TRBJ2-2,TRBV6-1,CASSEVASGELFF,TGTGCCAGCAGTGAAGTAGCTAGCGGGGAGCTGTTTTTT
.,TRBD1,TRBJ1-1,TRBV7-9,CASSPGTARNTEAFF,TGTGCCAGCAGCCCGGGGACAGCTAGGAACACTGAAGCTTTCTTT
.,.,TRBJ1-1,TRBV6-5,CASSYLTGTLVTFF,TGTGCCAGCAGTTACCTCACAGGGACTTTGGTGACTTTCTTT
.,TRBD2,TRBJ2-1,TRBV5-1,CASSSETSGEKFF,TGCGCCAGCAGCTCTGAGACTAGCGGGGAAAAGTTCTTC
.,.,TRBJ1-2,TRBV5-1,CASSLDSGANYGYTF,TGCGCCAGCAGCTTGGATTCGGGGGCCAACTATGGCTACACCTTC
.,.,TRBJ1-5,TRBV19,CASNPAAASNQPQHF,TGTGCCAGTAACCCCGCTGCCGCTAGCAATCAGCCCCAGCATTTT
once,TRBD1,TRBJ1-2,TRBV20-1,CSAPGTGNYGYTF,TGCAGTGCCCCCGGGACAGGAAACTATGGCTACACCTTC
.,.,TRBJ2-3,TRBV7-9,CARSSGTAPDTQYF,TGTGCCAGGTCATCCGGGACGGCGCCAGATACGCAGTATTTT
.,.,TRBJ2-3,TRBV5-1,CASSGDFSTDTQYF,TGCGCCAGCAGCGGGGACTTTAGCACAGATACGCAGTATTTT
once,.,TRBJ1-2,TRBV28,CASSFQAFNYGYTF,TGTGCCAGCAGTTTTCAGGCCTTTAACTATGGCTACACCTTC
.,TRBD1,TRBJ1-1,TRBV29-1,CSVRDRGREAFF,TGCAGCGTCCGGGACAGGGGACGTGAAGCTTTCTTT